These 23 T cell receptor beta chains originate from one sample sequenced in a study of blood T cell repertoires in COVID-19. Measured with immunoSEQ multiplex PCR; TCRdb has only the in-frame clones, and not every one. The sample gives roughly 300,000 clones, roughly 90% of which show up once; 5% to 7% is in the top ten. The source material was peripheral blood. The receptors derive from a man younger than 35 who had recovered from COVID-19.

The chain combines TRBV19 with TRBJ2-5, with 11 bases matching TRBD2. Germline CDR1 is LNHDA and CDR2 is SQIVND (reference sequence). The CDR3 loop spans 15 amino acids. The trim removed 5 bases at V and 2 bases at J, leaving 4 bases unmatched. The CDR3 protein is CASSELAGGQETQYF. The CDR3 DNA is TGTGCCAGTAGTGAATTAGCGGGAGGGCAAGAGACCCAGTACTTC.

The chain combines TRBV5-1 with TRBJ1-1, with D possibly being TRBD1 (6 bases). The CDR3 has 13 amino acids. V lost 2 bases to trimming and J lost 2 bases, with 7 bases between them. From germline, CDR1 is SGHRS and CDR2 YFSETQ. The CDR3 region is CASSFGGNTEAFF. The DNA for the CDR3 is TGCGCCAGCAGCTTTGGGGGCAACACTGAAGCTTTCTTT.

This clone occurred a few times. The J gene is TRBJ2-7, the V gene TRBV27, with D possibly TRBD1 on 6 matching bases. Germline values: CDR1 MNHEY, CDR2 SMNVEV (reference sequence). This CDR3 is 14 amino acids long. V gave up 3 bases and J gave up 1 base, with 10 bases separating them. The CDR3 sequence: CASSFTGISYEQYF. The CDR3 nucleotides are TGTGCCAGCAGTTTCACAGGGATTTCCTACGAGCAGTACTTC.

The chain is built from TRBV11-2 and TRBJ1-1; TRBD1 might be the D (5 bases). Trimming cost V 6 bases and J 2 bases, with 16 bases left between them. CDR1 and CDR2 from the germline V gene are SGHAT and FQNNGV. This CDR3 spans 15 amino acids. CDR3 in amino acids: CASRGRPASNTEAFF. The DNA of the CDR3 is TGTGCCAGCAGGGGGCGGCCGGCCAGCAACACTGAAGCTTTCTTT.

J is TRBJ2-7 and V is TRBV6-5; maybe TRBD1 (6 bases). CDR1 is MNHEY, CDR2 SVGAGI, per germline. The CDR3 length is 14 residues. V was clipped by 10 bases and J by 3 bases, with 19 bases between them. CDR3 DNA sequence: TGTGCCACCAGAAACCCAGGGGTTCTCTACGAGCAGTACTTC. Amino acid sequence: CATRNPGVLYEQYF.

The chain joins TRBV21-1 to TRBJ1-3; the table's D gene call, TRBD1, was not cross checked with the DNA. TRBV21-1 is assigned pseudogene status. CDR3 length: 15 residues. DNA of the CDR3: TGTGCCAGCAGCGGAAAAGACAGGGGCGGAAACACCATATATTTT. Translation: CASSGKDRGGNTIYF.

The chain couples TRBV12-3 or TRBV12-4 to TRBJ1-1; TRBD1 is a possible D gene (5 bases). The CDR3 covers 13 residues. V dropped 2 bases and J dropped 3 bases, with 7 bases sitting between them. CDR3 coding DNA: TGTGCCAGCAGTTTAACCAGGGACACTGAAGCTTTCTTT. Encoded protein: CASSLTRDTEAFF.

The chain employs TRBV5-5 and TRBJ1-5, with TRBD1 matching over 10 bases. Germline V gives CDR1 SGHKS, CDR2 YYEKEE (reference sequence). V was clipped by 2 bases and J by 6 bases; unmatched bases: 8. The CDR3 runs 16 residues. This CDR3 reads CASSFGTGEAGQPQHF. The CDR3 DNA reads TGTGCCAGCAGCTTCGGGACAGGGGAAGCAGGTCAGCCCCAGCATTTT.

The chain has TRBV2 and TRBJ2-5; TRBD2 agrees at 7 bases. The germline V gene has CDR1 SNHLY and CDR2 FYNNEI. The CDR3 is made up of 13 amino acids. Trimming removed 3 bases from V and 5 bases from J; junction bases left unmatched: 3. The CDR3 loop is CASSDGSGETQYF. The CDR3 nucleotides read TGTGCCAGCAGTGATGGTAGCGGGGAGACCCAGTACTTC.

The V and J genes are TRBV5-1 and TRBJ1-6; D unclear. The CDR3 spans 12 residues. Per germline, CDR1 SGHRS and CDR2 YFSETQ. V was pared by 2 bases and J by 9 bases, with 6 bases between. The CDR3 sequence: CASSFGSSPLHF. For the CDR3, the DNA is TGCGCCAGCAGCTTCGGGAGTTCACCCCTCCACTTT.

The rearrangement joins TRBV10-3 to TRBJ1-2, with unresolved D. Germline lookup yields CDR1 ENHRY and CDR2 SYGVKD. The germline V and J ends were trimmed by 3 bases and 3 bases, with 5 bases remaining between them. The CDR3 spans 12 residues. CDR3 nucleotide sequence: TGTGCCATCAGTGATACAGACTATGGCTACACCTTC. Amino acid sequence: CAISDTDYGYTF.

This chain uses TRBV7-9 with TRBJ1-5; D ambiguous. The CDR3 totals 14 residues. V gave up 5 bases and J gave up 6 bases, with 14 bases separating them. Germline CDR1 is SEHNR and CDR2 is FQNEAQ (reference sequence). This chain's CDR3 is CASSRGEGSQPQHF. As DNA, the CDR3 is TGTGCCAGCAGCCGCGGGGAGGGCAGTCAGCCCCAGCATTTT.

This chain uses TRBV18 with TRBJ2-1; D not resolved. Germline lookup yields CDR1 KGHSH and CDR2 LQKENI. Trimming stripped 3 bases from V and 7 bases from J, with 22 bases between. This CDR3 has 17 residues. CDR3 DNA sequence: TGTGCCAGCTCACCTAAGGAGTCTCCTCAGCGTAAAAATGAGCAGTTCTTC. Translation: CASSPKESPQRKNEQFF.

The chain links TRBV19 to TRBJ1-3; 9 nucleotides line up with TRBD1. Trimming removed 10 bases from V and 5 bases from J; junction bases left unmatched: 12. Germline V gene data show CDR1 as LNHDA and CDR2 as SQIVND (reference sequence). The CDR3 extends over 15 amino acids. The CDR3 here is CATQRLGTGRNTIYF. The CDR3 nucleotides are TGTGCCACCCAGCGGTTGGGGACAGGGAGAAACACCATATATTTT. The whole variable domain, remainder taken from reference TRBV19 and TRBJ1-3, is DGGITQSPKYLFRKEGQNVTLSCEQNLNHDAMYWYRQDPGQGLRLIYYSQIVNDFQKGDIAEGYSVSREKKESFPLTVTSAQKNPTAFYLCATQRLGTGRNTIYFGEGSWLTVV.

The chain combines TRBV2 with TRBJ2-3, with 9 bases identical to TRBD2. CDR1 and CDR2 from the germline V gene are SNHLY and FYNNEI. This CDR3 region has 15 residues. J gave up 4 bases and V 2 bases, and 4 bases lay outside the gene matches. CDR3 DNA: TGTGCCAGCAGTGAATTAGCGGGAGTGTCAGATACGCAGTATTTT. Translated, it gives CASSELAGVSDTQYF.

V usage is TRBV5-1 and J usage is TRBJ2-5; the match to TRBD2 covers 10 bases. CDR3 size: 14 residues. With 2 bases clipped from V and 4 bases from J, the junction kept 2 bases outside the gene matches. Germline V gene sequence: CDR1 SGHRS, CDR2 YFSETQ. CDR3 sequence: CASSLAGGTETQYF. For the CDR3, the DNA is TGCGCCAGCAGCTTAGCGGGAGGGACAGAGACCCAGTACTTC.

The chain couples TRBV27 to TRBJ1-1, with 7 positions matching TRBD1. V shed 6 bases and J 4 bases; nucleotides not matched to a gene: 5. Germline-derived CDR1 and CDR2 are MNHEY and SMNVEV (reference sequence). This CDR3 contains 13 residues. CDR3 region: CASSQGVSTEAFF. The CDR3 nucleotides read TGTGCCAGCAGCCAGGGGGTGAGCACTGAAGCTTTCTTT.

With regard to this clone: Additional DNA sequences in this sample encode the identical CDR3. V usage is TRBV5-8 and J usage is TRBJ2-1; 8 nucleotides line up with TRBD2. Germline V gene data show CDR1 as SGHTS and CDR2 as YDEGEE. The CDR3 has 15 amino acids. V lost 2 bases and J lost 5; bases outside the gene matches: 6. CDR3 in amino acids: CASSFGTSLHNEQFF. CDR3 nucleotide sequence: TGTGCCAGCAGCTTCGGGACTAGTCTACACAATGAGCAGTTCTTC.

This chain joins TRBV7-5 and TRBJ1-5; TRBD1 is taken as the D call from the table, unchecked against the DNA. TRBV7-5 is a listed pseudogene. This CDR3 region has 17 residues. CDR3 sequence: CARSCRQGFYSNQPQHF. In DNA, the CDR3 is TGTGCCAGAAGCTGTCGACAGGGGTTTTATAGCAATCAGCCCCAGCATTTT.

The gene calls are TRBV7-3 and TRBJ1-6; D is unresolved. Germline V CDR1 and CDR2: SGHTA, FQGTGA. This CDR3 region has 14 residues. The V end lost 0 bases, the J end lost 8 bases, and 8 bases lay between the germline ends. This CDR3 reads CASSLTFRDSPLHF. In nucleotides, the CDR3 is TGTGCCAGCAGCTTAACGTTCCGGGATTCACCCCTCCACTTT.

The V and J genes are TRBV6-6 and TRBJ1-4, with D uncertain. V was trimmed by 6 bases and J by 3 bases, leaving 14 bases between them. The CDR3 runs 15 residues. Germline loops: CDR1 MNHNY, CDR2 SVGAGI (reference sequence). DNA of the CDR3: TGTGCCAGCAGACCCCCTCGGGGTTCTAATGAAAAACTGTTTTTT. This sequence encodes CASRPPRGSNEKLFF.

V gene TRBV11-3 combines with J gene TRBJ2-1, with TRBD2 as a possible D gene (6 bases). Germline V gives CDR1 SGHNT, CDR2 YENEEA. With 2 bases removed from V and 0 bases from J, the gap between germline ends came to 8 bases. CDR3 size: 15 residues. As DNA, the CDR3 is TGTGCCAGCAGCTTACGGGGGAGCTCCTACAATGAGCAGTTCTTC. Amino acid sequence: CASSLRGSSYNEQFF.

This sequence joins TRBV6-2 or TRBV6-3 and TRBJ1-5; D unresolved. With 4 bases removed from V and 0 bases from J, the gap between germline ends came to 7 bases. Germline CDR1 and CDR2: MNHEY and SVGEGT. The CDR3 totals 14 residues. DNA of the CDR3: TGTGCCAGCAGTTTCGGAGCTAGCAATCAGCCCCAGCATTTT. Protein product: CASSFGASNQPQHF.